One sample yielded the 15 T cell receptor beta chains listed below, sequenced in a study of T cell responses to AZD1222 COVID-19 vaccine. Assay: immunoSEQ multiplex PCR; the TCRdb copy retains only in-frame clones and omits some. The table includes approximately 100,000 clones, over 75% detected once. The sample was peripheral blood, taken 28 days after the second AZD1222 dose. These receptors all stem from an adult who received the AZD1222 COVID-19 vaccine.

In its sample, this clone was seen a few times. The CDR3 sequence is CASSRDTSSYEQYF. Here the CDR3 DNA reads TGTGCCAGCAGTCGGGACACCTCCTCCTACGAGCAGTACTTC. This chain connects TRBV6-5 to TRBJ2-7; TRBD1 might be the D (6 bases). Germline V gives CDR1 MNHEY, CDR2 SVGAGI. Trimming took off 5 bases at V and 0 bases at J, with 11 bases between the two ends. This CDR3 contains 14 residues.

The sample holds one count of this clone. V gene TRBV30 combines with J gene TRBJ2-5; D remains unclear. This CDR3 is built from 12 residues. CDR1 GTSNPN and CDR2 SVGIG come from the germline V gene (reference sequence). V was pared by 0 bases and J by 9 bases, with 11 bases between. The CDR3 sequence is CAWSVSLKAQYF. The CDR3 DNA is TGTGCCTGGAGTGTTTCTCTAAAGGCCCAGTACTTC.

The rearrangement links TRBV4-3 to TRBJ1-4, with D tentatively TRBD1 (5 bases). V was clipped by 0 bases and J by 8 bases, with 22 bases between them. Germline lookup yields CDR1 LGHNA and CDR2 YSLEER. This CDR3 spans 18 amino acids. CDR3 in amino acids: CASSQERIGRGGKEKLFF. CDR3 sequence (DNA): TGCGCCAGCAGCCAAGAACGAATCGGTAGGGGTGGAAAGGAAAAACTGTTTTTT.

This clone has just one count. The gene calls are TRBV6-2 or TRBV6-3 and TRBJ1-2; 7 bases match TRBD1. The length of the CDR3 is 13 residues. Germline V lookup: CDR1 MNHEY, CDR2 SVGEGT. The V and J ends lost 5 bases and 3 bases, in that order; junction bases with no gene match: 3. The CDR3 spells CASSDRVDYGYTF. CDR3 DNA sequence: TGTGCCAGCAGTGACAGGGTGGACTATGGCTACACCTTC.

The chain carries TRBV14 and TRBJ1-6; D unresolved. Looked up from germline, CDR1 is SGHDN and CDR2 is FVKESK. The ends were cut back, 5 bases at V and 7 bases at J, with 12 bases in the middle. There are 14 residues in the CDR3. This CDR3 reads CASSVYAGNSPLHF. CDR3 in DNA: TGTGCCAGCAGCGTTTATGCGGGGAATTCACCCCTCCACTTT. Filled out from reference TRBV14 and TRBJ1-6, the complete variable domain reads EAGVTQFPSHSVIEKGQTVTLRCDPISGHDNLYWYRRVMGKEIKFLLHFVKESKQDESGMPNNRFLAERTGGTYSTLKVQPAELEDSGVYFCASSVYAGNSPLHFGNGTRLTVT.

This clone was seen a single time. The chain links TRBV29-1 to TRBJ2-2; D might be TRBD1 or TRBD2, each matching 5 bases. V was pared by 8 bases and J by 4 bases, with 17 bases between. Per germline, CDR1 SQVTM and CDR2 ANQGSEA. The CDR3 runs 14 residues. CDR3 sequence reads: CSTSGGVSTGELFF. CDR3 coding DNA: TGCAGCACCTCTGGGGGAGTAAGCACCGGGGAGCTGTTTTTT.

In DNA, the CDR3 is TGTGCCAGCTCACCCCCCGCGGACAGGAACGGCTACACCTTC. It yields the protein CASSPPADRNGYTF. This chain connects TRBV18 to TRBJ1-2; 7 nucleotides match TRBD1. Germline V gives CDR1 KGHSH, CDR2 LQKENI. This CDR3 has 14 residues. The V gene end was trimmed by 3 bases and the J gene end by 8 bases; junction bases not matched to a gene: 9. Filled out from reference TRBV18 and TRBJ1-2, the complete variable domain reads NAGVMQNPRHLVRRRGQEARLRCSPMKGHSHVYWYRQLPEEGLKFMVYLQKENIIDESGMPKERFSAEFPKEGPSILRIQQVVRGDSAAYFCASSPPADRNGYTFGSGTRLTVV.

The chain recombines TRBV9 with TRBJ2-7; maybe TRBD1 (6 bases). V dropped 0 bases and J dropped 2 bases, with 15 bases sitting between them. The CDR3 has 16 residues. The germline CDR1 and CDR2 sequences are SGDLS and YYNGEE. The CDR3 nucleotides are TGTGCCAGCAGCGTAGGAGGGACACCCTCGGCCTACGAGCAGTACTTC. Translated: CASSVGGTPSAYEQYF.

The J gene is TRBJ2-5, the V gene TRBV11-2; perhaps TRBD1 as D (6 bases). From germline, CDR1 is SGHAT and CDR2 FQNNGV. V was clipped by 4 bases and J by 4 bases, with 10 bases between them. The CDR3 is made up of 13 amino acids. CDR3 in DNA: TGTGCCAGCAGCTGGTCCAGGGGAGAGACCCAGTACTTC. Protein product: CASSWSRGETQYF.

This clone has just a few counts. This sequence joins TRBV2 and TRBJ1-2; 10 bases map to TRBD1. Trimming at V came to 7 bases and at J to 5 bases, leaving 7 bases not matched to a gene. The CDR3 sequence is 14 residues long. Per the germline V gene, CDR1 is SNHLY and CDR2 is FYNNEI. The CDR3 here is CASTVDRGQYGYTF. The DNA of the CDR3 is TGTGCCAGCACTGTAGACAGGGGGCAGTATGGCTACACCTTC.

The genes are TRBV25-1 and TRBJ1-2; perhaps TRBD1 as D (5 bases). V lost 4 bases and J lost 4, with 13 bases in between. CDR1 and CDR2 (germline): MGHDK, SYGVNS. This CDR3 region has 14 residues. The CDR3 here is CASSGPGTAYGYTF. CDR3 coding DNA: TGTGCCAGCAGTGGCCCCGGGACGGCCTATGGCTACACCTTC.

This rearrangement joins TRBV11-2 to TRBJ2-1; perhaps TRBD1 as D (6 bases). There are 17 residues in the CDR3. The V and J ends lost 5 bases and 7 bases respectively, with 24 bases between them. Looked up from germline, CDR1 is SGHAT and CDR2 is FQNNGV. The CDR3 reads CASSLETTGFPLNEQFF. The DNA for the CDR3 is TGTGCCAGCAGCCTTGAAACAACAGGGTTTCCCCTTAATGAGCAGTTCTTC.

This chain uses TRBV12-3 or TRBV12-4 with TRBJ2-3, with D tentatively TRBD2 (5 bases). V was trimmed by 6 bases and J by 1 base, leaving 8 bases between them. This CDR3 has 13 amino acids. The CDR3 loop is CASRGVGTDTQYF. CDR3 nucleotides: TGTGCCAGCAGGGGAGTAGGCACAGATACGCAGTATTTT.

The chain uses TRBV14 and TRBJ1-3; a possible D gene is TRBD1 (5 bases). The V end was cut by 4 bases, the J end by 0 bases, with 10 bases between. The CDR3 is 15 residues long. Germline V gene data show CDR1 as SGHDN and CDR2 as FVKESK. CDR3 loop: CASSPDMSSGNTIYF. CDR3 sequence (DNA): TGTGCCAGCAGCCCGGACATGAGCTCTGGAAACACCATATATTTT. Full variable domain (remainder filled in from reference TRBV14 and TRBJ1-3): EAGVTQFPSHSVIEKGQTVTLRCDPISGHDNLYWYRRVMGKEIKFLLHFVKESKQDESGMPNNRFLAERTGGTYSTLKVQPAELEDSGVYFCASSPDMSSGNTIYFGEGSWLTVV.

CDR3 in DNA: TGCGCCAGCAGCGCTGGACAGGGAGGCGGCTACACCTTC. Translation gives CASSAGQGGGYTF. The gene calls are TRBV5-1 and TRBJ1-2; 8 positions match TRBD1. CDR1 is SGHRS and CDR2 is YFSETQ in the germline V gene. The CDR3 extends over 13 amino acids. Trimming removed 4 bases from V and 8 bases from J; junction bases left unmatched: 7.